The 18 T cell receptor beta chains reported below all come from one sample, sequenced in a study of T cell responses to AZD1222 COVID-19 vaccine (dated by TCRdb to the early 2020s). Library preparation employed the immunoSEQ multiplex PCR assay. What TCRdb holds here is the immuneACCESS table cut down to in-frame rearrangements. Part of the clones is not present; checked against another copy, under half of the missing clones reflect an unresolved V gene, and the others are unexplained. The sample data list roughly 200,000 clones, and roughly 91% of these were observed just once. The ten largest clones represent more than 0.85% of the sample. The sample's time point label, decoded: about 28 days (+/-7) after the second vaccine dose. Per the publication, the treatment or condition label means: meningococcal conjugate vaccine given as trial control. The input for sequencing was peripheral blood, taken 28 days after the second dose of the MenACWY control vaccine. The receptors come from an adult who received the MenACWY meningococcal vaccine as a control.

The chain has TRBV6-2 or TRBV6-3 and TRBJ1-1; D may be TRBD1 (5 bases). The germline gives CDR1 MNHEY, CDR2 SVGEGT. This CDR3 contains 18 residues. The V and J ends lost 0 bases and 0 bases respectively, with 17 bases between them. Written as DNA, the CDR3 is TGTGCCAGCAGTTACTCGAGGCAGGGCTGGTCTATGAACACTGAAGCTTTCTTT. Its protein is CASSYSRQGWSMNTEAFF.

The rearrangement uses TRBV27 and TRBJ1-4; D remains ambiguous. Germline CDR1 and CDR2: MNHEY and SMNVEV (reference sequence). V dropped 11 bases and J dropped 7 bases, with 8 bases sitting between them. This CDR3 has 10 amino acids. CDR3 amino acids: CAPPGEKLFF. The CDR3 region has the DNA TGTGCCCCGCCAGGTGAAAAACTGTTTTTT.

The chain recombines TRBV5-1 with TRBJ2-7; D is undetermined. The V gene lost 0 bases and the J gene lost 4 bases, with 11 bases spanning the gap. The length of the CDR3 is 14 residues. Germline V gives CDR1 SGHRS, CDR2 YFSETQ. Written as DNA, the CDR3 is TGCGCCAGCAGCTTGGCGGTGACAAATTACGAGCAGTACTTC. Translating it yields CASSLAVTNYEQYF.

The V gene is TRBV12-3 or TRBV12-4, the J gene TRBJ2-1; unclear D gene. The CDR3 is 10 amino acids. Trimming cost V 7 bases and J 11 bases, with 9 bases left between them. CDR3 sequence (DNA): TGTGCCAGCACCTCTCAGAAGCAGTTCTTC. Its translation is CASTSQKQFF.

J is TRBJ1-2 and V is TRBV19, with 8 bases identical to TRBD1. V was clipped by 3 bases and J by 6 bases; unmatched bases: 9. This CDR3 is built from 15 residues. Germline V gene sequence: CDR1 LNHDA, CDR2 SQIVND (reference sequence). The DNA of the CDR3 is TGTGCCAGTAGTATTTCCAGGGGGCAGGGAAATGGCTACACCTTC. Amino acid sequence: CASSISRGQGNGYTF.

As to this clone: The sample has other DNA sequences that encode this CDR3 too. The chain couples TRBV2 to TRBJ2-2, with D possibly matching TRBD1 (5 bases). Trimming left V 4 bases short and J 6 bases short, with 6 bases between. The CDR3 sequence is 12 residues long. Germline V gene sequence: CDR1 SNHLY, CDR2 FYNNEI. CDR3 amino acids: CASSVGPGELFF. The CDR3, as DNA: TGTGCCAGCAGTGTGGGGCCCGGGGAGCTGTTTTTT.

The rearrangement joins TRBV15 to TRBJ2-3, with D unresolved. From germline, CDR1 is LNHNV and CDR2 YYDKDF (reference sequence). The CDR3 has 15 residues. Trimming pared 4 bases from V and 2 bases from J, leaving 13 bases between. The CDR3 nucleotides are TGTGCCACCAGCATTCAGTCCTCCGACACAGATACGCAGTATTTT. Its translation: CATSIQSSDTDTQYF.

The chain couples TRBV18 to TRBJ2-7; tentatively, D is TRBD1 (6 bases). Germline CDR1 reads KGHSH; CDR2 reads LQKENI. Trimming stripped 2 bases from V and 5 bases from J, with 16 bases between. There are 15 residues in the CDR3. The CDR3: CASSPEMTGIHEQYF. The CDR3 DNA is TGTGCCAGCTCACCAGAAATGACAGGTATCCACGAGCAGTACTTC.

The chain links TRBV2 to TRBJ1-3; 8 bases are a match to TRBD1. The CDR3 covers 15 residues. The germline gives CDR1 SNHLY, CDR2 FYNNEI. V dropped 6 bases and J dropped 1; count of bases not matched to a gene: 5. DNA of the CDR3: TGTGCCAGCAGGACAGGGGATGCTTCTGGAAACACCATATATTTT. Residues: CASRTGDASGNTIYF.

This clone was observed a single time. This sequence joins TRBV11-2 and TRBJ2-1, with 11 positions matching TRBD2. Unmatched junction bases numbered 5, after V lost 2 bases and J lost 8 bases. The germline gives CDR1 SGHAT, CDR2 FQNNGV. The CDR3 consists of 15 residues. CDR3 amino acids: CASSLIAGGPHEQFF. As DNA, the CDR3 is TGTGCCAGCAGCTTAATAGCGGGGGGGCCTCATGAGCAGTTCTTC.

This clone was detected only once. This chain joins TRBV18 and TRBJ2-1; no clear D. Trimming cost V 4 bases and J 3 bases, with 13 bases left between them. CDR3 length: 15 amino acids. CDR1 and CDR2 from the germline V gene are KGHSH and LQKENI. The CDR3 loop is CASSLEPPLYNEQFF. The CDR3 DNA is TGTGCCAGCTCACTAGAGCCTCCCCTCTACAATGAGCAGTTCTTC.

This CDR3 reads CASSPGWANEQFF. For the CDR3, the DNA is TGTGCCAGTAGTCCGGGATGGGCCAATGAGCAGTTCTTC. The chain joins TRBV19 to TRBJ2-1, with D possibly being TRBD2 (5 bases). Trimming pared 5 bases from V and 6 bases from J, leaving 11 bases between. Germline V gene lookup returns CDR1 LNHDA and CDR2 SQIVND (reference sequence). The CDR3 runs 13 residues.

The chain couples TRBV19 to TRBJ1-1, with D perhaps matching TRBD1 (6 bases). CDR1 is LNHDA, CDR2 SQIVND, per germline (reference sequence). The length of the CDR3 is 12 residues. The DNA for the CDR3 is TGTGCTGCGGAGGGGGATGACACTGAAGCTTTCTTT. This translates into CAAEGDDTEAFF.

The gene calls are TRBV19 and TRBJ2-1; 10 nucleotides match TRBD1. From germline, CDR1 is LNHDA and CDR2 SQIVND (reference sequence). The CDR3 runs to 15 residues. V dropped 7 bases and J dropped 9; count of bases not matched to a gene: 12. The CDR3 loop reads CASMSAGQGNSEQFF. CDR3 DNA sequence: TGTGCCAGTATGAGCGCGGGACAGGGGAACTCTGAGCAGTTCTTC.

This clone was counted a single time. The rearrangement joins TRBV5-1 to TRBJ1-1; 8 nucleotides line up with TRBD1. The germline gives CDR1 SGHRS, CDR2 YFSETQ. V shed 3 bases and J 8 bases; nucleotides not matched to a gene: 12. This CDR3 has 15 amino acids. CDR3: CASSYLGRTGTEAFF. The DNA of the CDR3 is TGCGCCAGCAGCTACCTTGGTAGGACAGGGACCGAAGCTTTCTTT.

The V call is TRBV30, the J call TRBJ1-1, with 8 bases that match TRBD1. V lost 0 bases, J lost 12 bases, and 12 bases stayed unmatched. The V gene's germline CDR1 is GTSNPN and CDR2 SVGIG (reference sequence). CDR3 size: 14 residues. CDR3 region: CAWSVAGIYRGSFF. CDR3 in DNA: TGTGCCTGGAGTGTAGCGGGTATCTACAGGGGGTCTTTCTTT. Variable domain in full (rest from reference TRBV30 and TRBJ1-1): SQTIHQWPATLVQPVGSPLSLECTVEGTSNPNLYWYRQAAGRGLQLLFYSVGIGQISSEVPQNLSASRPQDRQFILSSKKLLLSDSGFYLCAWSVAGIYRGSFFGQGTRLTVV.

The rearrangement uses TRBV5-1 and TRBJ1-1; no clear D gene. Trimming pared 4 bases from V and 3 bases from J, leaving 10 bases between. The CDR3 covers 13 residues. Looked up from germline, CDR1 is SGHRS and CDR2 is YFSETQ. The CDR3 DNA reads TGCGCCAGCAGCCCCTTAACGGACACTGAAGCTTTCTTT. This translates into CASSPLTDTEAFF.

The chain combines TRBV29-1 with TRBJ1-1; a possible D gene is TRBD1 (5 bases). V lost 7 bases and J lost 6, with 21 bases in between. This CDR3 spans 14 amino acids. Germline V lookup: CDR1 SQVTM, CDR2 ANQGSEA. The CDR3 region is CSALGDRRRPEAFF. The CDR3 DNA sequence: TGCAGCGCGTTAGGGGATCGTCGAAGGCCTGAAGCTTTCTTT.